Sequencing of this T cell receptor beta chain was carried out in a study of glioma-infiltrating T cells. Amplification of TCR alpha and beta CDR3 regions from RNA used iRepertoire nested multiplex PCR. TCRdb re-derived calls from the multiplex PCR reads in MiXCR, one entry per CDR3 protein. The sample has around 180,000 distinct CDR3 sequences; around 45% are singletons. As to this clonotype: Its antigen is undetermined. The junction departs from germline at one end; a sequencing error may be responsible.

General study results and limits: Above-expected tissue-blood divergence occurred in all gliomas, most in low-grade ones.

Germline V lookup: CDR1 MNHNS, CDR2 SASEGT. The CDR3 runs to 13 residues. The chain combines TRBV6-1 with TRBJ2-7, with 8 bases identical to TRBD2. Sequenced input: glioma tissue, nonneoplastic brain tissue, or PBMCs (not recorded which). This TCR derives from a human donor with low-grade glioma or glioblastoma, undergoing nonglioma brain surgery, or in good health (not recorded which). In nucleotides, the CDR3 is TGTGCCAGCACCAGCGGGAGCTCCCACGAGAAGTACTTC. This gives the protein CASTSGSSHEKYF.